Presented here are 13 T cell receptor beta chains from one specimen sequenced in a study of blood T cell repertoires in COVID-19. Using immunoSEQ multiplex PCR, the repertoire was profiled, and TCRdb retains in-frame clones only, with some absent. The table lists around 200,000 clones, roughly 89% of them singletons. The sequenced material came from PBMCs or T cells enriched from blood (not recorded which). These TCRs come from a woman in her 40s with acute COVID-19.

The table lists this clone with a count of one. The chain recombines TRBV27 with TRBJ1-2, with D possibly TRBD1 on 6 matching bases. Trimming stripped 3 bases from V and 1 base from J, with 9 bases between. CDR3 size: 14 residues. CDR1 is MNHEY and CDR2 is SMNVEV in the germline V gene (reference sequence). The CDR3 DNA reads as TGTGCCAGCAGTTTCTTGGACAGTAACTATGGCTACACCTTC. Translated, it gives CASSFLDSNYGYTF.

The chain employs TRBV4-2 and TRBJ1-2; D is ambiguous. V lost 1 base and J 4 bases, leaving 10 bases between the germline ends. The germline V gene has CDR1 LGHNA and CDR2 YNFKEQ. The CDR3 runs 14 residues. The CDR3 bases are TGTGCCAGCAGCCAAGGTGGAGGGAGCTATGGCTACACCTTC. It is translated as CASSQGGGSYGYTF.

J is TRBJ2-2 and V is TRBV5-1; possible D gene TRBD1, 6 bases. Trimming left V 1 base short and J 4 bases short, with 11 bases between. The CDR3 runs to 15 residues. Germline V CDR1 and CDR2: SGHRS, YFSETQ. CDR3 residues: CASSLTQGPTGELFF. For the CDR3, the DNA is TGCGCCAGCAGCTTGACCCAGGGGCCCACCGGGGAGCTGTTTTTT.

This clone was picked up one time. The chain joins TRBV5-6 to TRBJ1-5, with 8 bases identical to TRBD1. The V and J ends lost 3 bases and 6 bases, in that order; junction bases with no gene match: 20. The CDR3 is 19 residues long. From germline, CDR1 is SGHDT and CDR2 YYEEEE. CDR3 nucleotides: TGTGCCAGCAGCTCAACAGGACAGGGTTCCGCGGTCCGGGGTCAGCCCCAGCATTTT. Amino acids: CASSSTGQGSAVRGQPQHF.

V is TRBV6-1 and J is TRBJ1-1; 11 positions match TRBD1. This CDR3 is 17 amino acids long. Germline V CDR1 and CDR2: MNHNS, SASEGT. The V gene end was trimmed by 1 base and the J gene end by 7 bases; junction bases not matched to a gene: 11. This chain's CDR3 is CASSEGEEDRGPGEAFF. DNA of the CDR3: TGTGCCAGCAGTGAAGGGGAAGAGGACAGGGGGCCCGGTGAAGCTTTCTTT.

The chain carries TRBV12-3 or TRBV12-4 and TRBJ2-7; a weak D match, TRBD1 (5 bases). With 5 bases removed from V and 3 bases from J, the gap between germline ends came to 8 bases. CDR3 length equals 12 residues. CDR3 protein: CASSRQGYEQYV. CDR3 bases: TGTGCCAGCAGTCGCCAGGGCTACGAGCAGTACGTC.

This chain uses TRBV27 with TRBJ1-6; 12 bases map to TRBD1. Germline assignment: CDR1 MNHEY and CDR2 SMNVEV (reference sequence). With 5 bases clipped from V and 9 bases from J, the junction kept 8 bases outside the gene matches. The CDR3 runs 16 residues. The DNA for the CDR3 is TGTGCCAGCAGTATGGGGACAGGGGGCATAGGTTCACCCCTCCACTTT. Translated: CASSMGTGGIGSPLHF.

This rearrangement joins TRBV5-4 to TRBJ1-2, with 7 nucleotides matching TRBD1. The length of the CDR3 is 14 residues. Germline CDR1 reads SGHNT; CDR2 reads YYREEE (reference sequence). J was trimmed by 6 bases and V by 4 bases; bases with no gene match: 9. CDR3 protein: CASSRDKQGNGYTF. Written as DNA, the CDR3 is TGTGCCAGCAGCCGGGATAAACAGGGGAATGGCTACACCTTC.

This chain uses TRBV6-5 with TRBJ2-5; D uncertain. The V gene lost 0 bases and the J gene lost 5 bases, with 10 bases spanning the gap. The CDR3 covers 14 residues. The germline gives CDR1 MNHEY, CDR2 SVGAGI. CDR3 DNA: TGTGCCAGCAGTTACTCGAGAGATCGGGAGACCCAGTACTTC. Its translation is CASSYSRDRETQYF.

This CDR3 is CATSRVEGAGNQPQHF. The CDR3 nucleotides read TGTGCCACCAGCAGAGTCGAGGGGGCAGGTAATCAGCCCCAGCATTTT. V usage is TRBV15 and J usage is TRBJ1-5; 7 bases map to TRBD1. Germline CDR1 LNHNV, CDR2 YYDKDF (reference sequence). V shed 1 base, J shed 4 bases, and the junction held 7 bases outside the gene matches. The CDR3 runs to 16 residues.

The chain combines TRBV27 with TRBJ2-7; TRBD1 matches 12 bases. Germline lookup yields CDR1 MNHEY and CDR2 SMNVEV (reference sequence). V lost 8 bases to trimming and J lost 4 bases; unmatched junction nucleotides: 6. This CDR3 has 14 residues. The chain's CDR3 is CASGSGQGAYEQYF. The CDR3 DNA reads as TGTGCCAGCGGCTCGGGACAGGGGGCTTACGAGCAGTACTTC.

V is TRBV10-3 and J is TRBJ1-1; D remains ambiguous. The CDR3 totals 14 residues. The germline CDR1 and CDR2 sequences are ENHRY and SYGVKD. Trimming took 3 bases from V and 4 from J, leaving 12 bases between them. CDR3 coding DNA: TGTGCCATCAGTGACGCGGGGTCCAGCACTGAAGCTTTCTTT. This gives the protein CAISDAGSSTEAFF.

The chain employs TRBV30 and TRBJ1-3; D is perhaps TRBD1 (5 bases). V was trimmed by 3 bases and J by 11 bases, leaving 20 bases between them. CDR3 length equals 14 residues. Germline V gives CDR1 GTSNPN, CDR2 SVGIG (reference sequence). As DNA, the CDR3 is TGTGCCTGGAGGGGGACTTACAAACAAGGGCCCATATATTTT. Translation: CAWRGTYKQGPIYF.